This TCR beta chain was obtained from a study of shared clonotypes between healthy human individuals. Sorted-subset replicate PCRs used about 200 ng DNA, around 27,000 T cell genomes. Per the original data handling: Filtering differed because ImmunoSEQ produced junction-only sequences that carried no quality scores. Data came from immunoSEQ multiplex PCR; TCRdb stores just in-frame clones and leaves some out. V, J and clone size reflect that table, while D and trimming were determined from the DNA. The table lists about a million clones, roughly 72% of them singletons. Into CD45RA+ naive and CD45RA-negative memory subsets, the CD4+ cells were split. With 5 bases clipped from V and 4 bases from J, the junction kept 9 bases outside the gene matches. The germline gives CDR1 SEHNR, CDR2 FQNEAQ (reference sequence). This CDR3 comprises 15 residues.

Sequencing was done on a sample of memory CD4+ T cells sorted from blood. The sample's subset: CD45RA-negative fraction. The source of this sequence is a man in his late teens or twenties in good health. This rearrangement joins TRBV7-9 to TRBJ1-1; the match to TRBD1 covers 8 bases. CDR3 in DNA: TGTGCCAGCAGCCATATCGGACAGGGAGGCACTGAAGCTTTCTTT. This encodes CASSHIGQGGTEAFF.